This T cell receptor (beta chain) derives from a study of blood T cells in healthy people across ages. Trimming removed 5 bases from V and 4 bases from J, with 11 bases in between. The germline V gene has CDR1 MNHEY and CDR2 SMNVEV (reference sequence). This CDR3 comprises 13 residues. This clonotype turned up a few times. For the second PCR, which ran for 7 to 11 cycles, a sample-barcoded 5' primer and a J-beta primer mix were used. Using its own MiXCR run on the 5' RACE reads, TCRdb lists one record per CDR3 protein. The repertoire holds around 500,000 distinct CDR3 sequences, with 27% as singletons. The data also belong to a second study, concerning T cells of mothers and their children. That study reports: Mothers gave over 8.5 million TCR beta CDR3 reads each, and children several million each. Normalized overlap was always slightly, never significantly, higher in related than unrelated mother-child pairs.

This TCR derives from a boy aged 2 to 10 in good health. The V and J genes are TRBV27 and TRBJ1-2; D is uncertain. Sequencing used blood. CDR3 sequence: CASSPFPGYGYTF. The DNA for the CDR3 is TGTGCCAGCAGTCCCTTTCCGGGCTATGGCTACACCTTC.